Listed below are T cell receptor beta chains from one sample, sequenced in a study of T cell changes during pregnancy in multiple sclerosis. Repertoires were generated with immunoSEQ multiplex PCR, while TCRdb's copy carries only in-frame clones and drops some. The sample records under 55,000 clones, 90% to 95% being singletons. The sequencing used CD8+ T cells from peripheral blood mononuclear cells, collected after pregnancy. The receptor set was obtained from a female donor with multiple sclerosis, enrolled in a pregnancy study. Both conserved end residues are part of each CDR3.

V: TRBV27; CDR3: CASSPLTSGSYNEQFF
V: TRBV13; CDR3: CASSSETINRGRYSGNTIYF
V: TRBV5-4; CDR3: CASSGTGGKVNTEAFF
V: TRBV6-1; CDR3: CASSAVPTTPEQFF
V: TRBV13; CDR3: CASSLEPGVHYGYTF
V: TRBV6-6; CDR3: CASSYSRGANTEAFF
V: TRBV11-3; CDR3: CASSSGAEQFF
V: TRBV29-1; CDR3: CSVGTGTYEQYF
V: TRBV7-8; CDR3: CATLIGGGTNQPQHF
V: TRBV29-1; CDR3: CSVEDLGSRGVEQYF
V: TRBV27; CDR3: CASSLSEGAHNEQFF
V: TRBV5-8; CDR3: CASSLAGGLNSPLHF
V: TRBV13; CDR3: CASSFRGGTTDTQYF
V: TRBV9; CDR3: CASSVAGVAEAFF
V: TRBV9; CDR3: CASSASGGGFTDTQYF
V: TRBV11-2; CDR3: CASSLSSEAFF
V: TRBV27; CDR3: CASSATGPSTDTQYF
V: TRBV6-1; CDR3: CASSGWGGEQFF
V: TRBV7-6; CDR3: CASGDSDTDTQYF
V: TRBV5-1; CDR3: CASSLAGVLAGGTDTDTQYF
V: TRBV13; CDR3: CASSAGQLGNTIYF
V: TRBV20-1; CDR3: CSASRGNEQFF
V: TRBV7-8; CDR3: CASSQTGDYEQYF
V: TRBV4-2; CDR3: CASSQEKSQGGWADTQYF
V: TRBV9; CDR3: CASSVAKKVSGTEAFF
V: TRBV30; CDR3: CAGRVRGSYNEQFF
V: TRBV12-5; CDR3: CASGLVWGRLNEKLFF
V: TRBV6-1; CDR3: CASGSQGWYYTF
V: TRBV19; CDR3: CASSPSGVGSLYEQYF
V: TRBV27; CDR3: CASTEGSGYNEQFF
V: TRBV7-3; CDR3: CASSPPRLAGKYEQYF
V: TRBV27; CDR3: CASSPVRDSPNTGELFF
V: TRBV29-1; CDR3: CSVALQETQYF
V: TRBV4-2; CDR3: CASSQGREQFF
V: TRBV18; CDR3: CASSDIRQPDEQYF
V: TRBV2; CDR3: CASRKGQEAEAFF
V: TRBV4-2; CDR3: CASSQVGTGSFGAGGYTF
V: TRBV19; CDR3: CASREVGGANIQYF
V: TRBV5-1; CDR3: CASTLRRGTHMEQFF
V: TRBV2; CDR3: CASAGVEQFF
V: TRBV27; CDR3: CASSLWGGEQYF
V: TRBV9; CDR3: CASSVGDSPGEQYF
V: TRBV9; CDR3: CASSGGQSTNEKLFF
V: TRBV27; CDR3: CASSSWTGQPQHF
V: TRBV13; CDR3: CASSSDRGVFETQYF
V: TRBV18; CDR3: CASSPKDRGPYEQYF
V: TRBV14; CDR3: CASSEGVTGTAGNTIYF